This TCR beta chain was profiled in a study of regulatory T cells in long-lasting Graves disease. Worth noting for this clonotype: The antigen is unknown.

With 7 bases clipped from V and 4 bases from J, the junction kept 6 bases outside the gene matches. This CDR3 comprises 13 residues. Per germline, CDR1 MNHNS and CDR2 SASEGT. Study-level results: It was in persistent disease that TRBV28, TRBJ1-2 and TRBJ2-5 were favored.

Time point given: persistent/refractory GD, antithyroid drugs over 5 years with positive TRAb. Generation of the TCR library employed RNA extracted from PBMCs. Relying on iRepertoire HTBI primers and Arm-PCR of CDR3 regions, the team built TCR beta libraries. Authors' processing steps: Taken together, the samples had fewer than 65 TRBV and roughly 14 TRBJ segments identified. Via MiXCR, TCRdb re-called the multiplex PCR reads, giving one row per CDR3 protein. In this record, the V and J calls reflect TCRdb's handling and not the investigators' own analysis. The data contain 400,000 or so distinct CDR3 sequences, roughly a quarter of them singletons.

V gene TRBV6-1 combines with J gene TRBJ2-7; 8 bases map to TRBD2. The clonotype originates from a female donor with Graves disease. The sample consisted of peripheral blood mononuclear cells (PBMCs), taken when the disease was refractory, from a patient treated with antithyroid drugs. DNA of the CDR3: TGTGCCAGCACGGGGGGGTTACGTTACGAGCAGTACTTC. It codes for CASTGGLRYEQYF.